Below, 9 T cell receptor beta chains from the same sample are listed, as sequenced in a study of cytomegalovirus exposure and HLA in healthy donors. The PCR made use of 60 Vbeta and 13 Jbeta primers. Measured with immunoSEQ multiplex PCR; TCRdb has only the in-frame clones, and not every one. In the table there are more than 95,000 clones, 75% to 90% of which are singletons. Sequences were obtained from PBMCs. The receptors were gathered from a man younger than 45 in good health and CMV-seropositive.

This chain links TRBV18 with TRBJ1-1, with TRBD1 matching 9 bases. The V segment lost 4 bases and the J segment 1 base; nucleotides outside the gene matches: 1. The V gene's germline CDR1 is KGHSH and CDR2 LQKENI. The CDR3 totals 14 residues. CDR3 nucleotide sequence: TGTGCCAGCTCACGGGGACAGGGGAACACTGAAGCTTTCTTT. It is translated as CASSRGQGNTEAFF.

The chain employs TRBV5-6 and TRBJ1-1; D is possibly TRBD1 (6 bases). Germline assignment: CDR1 SGHDT and CDR2 YYEEEE. The CDR3 covers 14 residues. V was trimmed by 2 bases and J by 3 bases, leaving 11 bases between them. CDR3 coding DNA: TGTGCCAGCAGCTTCGGGTACAGGGACACTGAAGCTTTCTTT. It yields the protein CASSFGYRDTEAFF.

The chain couples TRBV20-1 to TRBJ1-2; D uncertain. This CDR3 is 10 amino acids long. Trimming left V 4 bases short and J 7 bases short, with 7 bases between. From germline, CDR1 is DFQATT and CDR2 SNEGSKA (reference sequence). The CDR3 DNA reads as TGCAGTGCTAAGACGGGTGGCTACACCTTC. Translated, it gives CSAKTGGYTF.

V gene TRBV6-1 combines with J gene TRBJ2-7, with D possibly being TRBD2 (6 bases). Germline V gene lookup returns CDR1 MNHNS and CDR2 SASEGT. The V gene lost 2 bases and the J gene lost 2 bases, with 13 bases spanning the gap. There are 15 residues in the CDR3. The CDR3 coding sequence is TGTGCCAGCAGTGAAATCGCGCGGGGACCCTACGAGCAGTACTTC. Translating it yields CASSEIARGPYEQYF.

The chain recombines TRBV19 with TRBJ2-1; D might be TRBD2 (6 bases). Germline V gene data show CDR1 as LNHDA and CDR2 as SQIVND (reference sequence). Trimming removed 7 bases at V and 8 bases at J, with 21 bases between. CDR3 size: 15 residues. CDR3 DNA sequence: TGTGCCAGTACCTCGTGGACGGGTGGAGGGTATGAGCAGTTCTTC. It specifies CASTSWTGGGYEQFF.

The V gene is TRBV19, the J gene TRBJ1-6; TRBD1 matches at 7 bases. The CDR3 totals 19 residues. Germline values: CDR1 LNHDA, CDR2 SQIVND (reference sequence). Trimming took 0 bases from V and 0 from J; bases not matched to a gene: 8. CDR3 nucleotides: TGTGCCAGTAGTATAGAGTGGACAGGAAGTAACTCCTATAATTCACCCCTCCACTTT. The encoded protein is CASSIEWTGSNSYNSPLHF. The entire variable domain, with the rest obtained from reference TRBV19 and TRBJ1-6, is as follows: DGGITQSPKYLFRKEGQNVTLSCEQNLNHDAMYWYRQDPGQGLRLIYYSQIVNDFQKGDIAEGYSVSREKKESFPLTVTSAQKNPTAFYLCASSIEWTGSNSYNSPLHFGNGTRLTVT.

The chain combines TRBV4-1 with TRBJ2-5; 11 bases map to TRBD2. The V gene's germline CDR1 is MGHRA and CDR2 YSYEKL. V lost 2 bases and J lost 3; bases outside the gene matches: 2. The CDR3 is made up of 15 amino acids. Here the CDR3 DNA reads TGCGCCAGCAGCCAATCGGGACTAGCGGAAGAGACCCAGTACTTC. Translation: CASSQSGLAEETQYF.

CDR3 loop: CASSLEQGFSYEQYF. The CDR3 DNA reads TGTGCCAGCAGCTTAGAACAGGGGTTCTCCTACGAGCAGTACTTC. V usage is TRBV7-6 and J usage is TRBJ2-7, with 7 bases fitting TRBD1. CDR1 and CDR2 (germline): SGHVS, FNYEAQ. The CDR3 runs 15 residues. The J segment lost 0 bases and the V segment lost 1 base, leaving 3 bases of the junction unmatched.

The chain uses TRBV2 and TRBJ1-1; 8 nucleotides line up with TRBD1. The CDR3 extends over 12 amino acids. The J segment lost 7 bases and the V segment lost 7 bases, leaving 5 bases of the junction unmatched. Germline lookup yields CDR1 SNHLY and CDR2 FYNNEI. The CDR3 loop reads CASTLQGGEAFF. CDR3 nucleotide sequence: TGTGCCAGCACCTTACAGGGGGGTGAAGCTTTCTTT.